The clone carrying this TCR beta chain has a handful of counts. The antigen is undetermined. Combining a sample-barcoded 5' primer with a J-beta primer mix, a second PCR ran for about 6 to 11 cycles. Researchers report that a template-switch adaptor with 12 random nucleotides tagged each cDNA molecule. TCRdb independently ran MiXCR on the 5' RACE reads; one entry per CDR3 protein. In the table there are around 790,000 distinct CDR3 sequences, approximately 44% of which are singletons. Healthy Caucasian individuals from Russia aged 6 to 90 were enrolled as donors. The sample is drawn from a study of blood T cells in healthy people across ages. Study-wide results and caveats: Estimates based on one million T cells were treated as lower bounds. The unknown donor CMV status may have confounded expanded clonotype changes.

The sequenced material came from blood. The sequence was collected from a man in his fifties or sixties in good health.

The CDR3 DNA sequence: TGCAGTGCTAGTGAACTAGCGGGGCTTTACAATGAGCAGTTCTTC. Translating it yields CSASELAGLYNEQFF. The chain has TRBV20-1 and TRBJ2-1, with 10 bases fitting TRBD2. Germline V gene data show CDR1 as DFQATT and CDR2 as SNEGSKA (reference sequence). The CDR3 is made up of 15 amino acids. Trimming removed 3 bases from V and 4 bases from J; junction bases left unmatched: 6.